A selection of T cell receptor beta chains follows, all from one sample in a study of cytomegalovirus exposure and HLA in healthy donors. The repertoire was sequenced with immunoSEQ multiplex PCR; TCRdb's copy has only in-frame clones and lacks some. This table has 110,000 to 150,000 clones, about nine tenths appearing once. Sequencing was done on a sample of PBMCs. These receptors all come from a man between 18 and 35 years old in good health and CMV-seronegative. Each CDR3 is given with its conserved first and last residue. Rows give clone size only sometimes, using once, few, many, or a class for an expanded clone.

TRBJ1-2 TRBV28 - CASLPPQNYGYTF
TRBJ2-1 TRBV27 - CASSLSRGSRYNEQFF
TRBJ2-2 TRBV21-1 - CASWRGTAPRGELFF
TRBJ2-3 TRBV25-1 - CASSDASGRGTDTQYF
TRBJ2-5 TRBV30 - CAWSVWHGETQYF
TRBJ2-1 TRBV19 once CASSIPGVPNNEQFF
TRBJ2-2 TRBV4-3 - CASSQGTLDTGELFF
TRBJ1-4 TRBV5-4 once CASSPGQNNEKLFF
TRBJ1-2 TRBV5-6 - CASGQGLNPGGYTF
TRBJ1-1 TRBV28 once CASSLEGKDTEAFF
TRBJ2-1 TRBV6-5 - CASSYRARNNEQFF
TRBJ2-3 TRBV6-5 - CASSLLAGSTDTQYF
TRBJ1-2 TRBV5-1 - CASSLADSYGYTF
TRBJ1-1 TRBV10-3 - CAISDRTGAMPEAFF
TRBJ2-1 TRBV2 - CASSDGWGQGAKNEQFF
TRBJ2-5 TRBV5-1 - CASSFQGLAGGLIQETQYF
TRBJ2-2 TRBV9 - CASSARSYTGELFF
TRBJ2-5 TRBV18 - CASSPLRGGGETQYF
TRBJ2-7 TRBV19 - CASSIGVPTYEQYF
TRBJ2-2 TRBV19 - CASRARGRGNTGELFF
TRBJ1-5 TRBV2 few CASRREYSSNQPQHF
TRBJ1-5 TRBV19 once CASSIFTNRVRQPQHF
TRBJ1-3 TRBV5-1 - CASSLDWTGSSGNTIYF
TRBJ2-1 TRBV9 - CASSPDRISYNEQFF
TRBJ1-5 TRBV27 - CASSPAVYSNQPQHF
TRBJ1-1 TRBV21-1 - CASNPQGRTEAFF
TRBJ1-4 TRBV7-8 - CASSLYAGSGGTNEKLFF
TRBJ1-2 TRBV4-1 few CASSPSGGNYGYTF
TRBJ1-2 TRBV29-1 - CSAGTGGHYGYTF
TRBJ2-2 TRBV5-1 once CASTKGLAGGTGELFF
TRBJ1-2 TRBV9 few CASSPSGQAYYGYTF
TRBJ1-5 TRBV6-6 - CASSYVDQPQHF
TRBJ2-1 TRBV25-1 - CASSDLGTSGNEQFF
TRBJ2-1 TRBV28 - CASSTLVGGNEQFF
TRBJ1-1 TRBV6-6 - CASTTQGAGTEAFF
TRBJ1-1 TRBV7-7 - CASSKRQGSEAFF
TRBJ2-5 TRBV27 - CASSFTVQETQYF
TRBJ2-2 TRBV11-2 - CASSLFAGGPSVGELFF
TRBJ1-2 TRBV5-6 - CASSHPRGANYGYTF
TRBJ1-6 TRBV5-4 - CASSSRDRGPVSYNSPLHF
TRBJ1-5 TRBV5-8 - CASSLEGGSNQPQHF
TRBJ1-2 TRBV6-6 - CASSLGSYGYTF